This T cell receptor (beta chain) was captured by sequencing in a study of cytomegalovirus exposure and HLA in healthy donors. With 60 Vbeta and 13 Jbeta primers, the PCR was carried out. The protocol was immunoSEQ multiplex PCR, while the TCRdb copy is restricted to in-frame clones and leaves out a portion. The sample includes 140,000 to 150,000 clones, over 60% of them seen just once. The germline V gene has CDR1 MNHNS and CDR2 SASEGT. V lost 6 bases to trimming and J lost 2 bases; unmatched junction nucleotides: 5. This CDR3 comprises 14 residues. The TCR originated in a man aged 35 to 55 in good health and CMV-seronegative. The sequenced material came from PBMCs. V gene TRBV6-1 combines with J gene TRBJ2-7; 9 bases line up with TRBD2. The CDR3: CASRVSGGTYEQYF. The CDR3 DNA sequence: TGTGCCAGCAGGGTTAGCGGGGGCACCTACGAGCAGTACTTC.